This paragraph reports one T cell receptor (beta chain). These data belong to a study of blood T cell repertoires in COVID-19. Some clones are missing from TCRdb's copy, which holds only in-frame ones; the method was immunoSEQ multiplex PCR. The sample lists under 200,000 clones; roughly 80% were seen once. Germline assignment: CDR1 SGHTA and CDR2 FQGNSA. This CDR3 spans 16 amino acids. Trimming cost V 1 base and J 1 base; bases outside gene matches: 5. Material for sequencing was peripheral blood. V and J are TRBV7-2 and TRBJ2-5, with 8 bases identical to TRBD2. The clonotype was recovered from a woman in her fifties or sixties with COVID-19, enrolled during active disease. DNA for the CDR3: TGTGCCAGCAGCTTAGTGACTAGCGCTCCCCAAGAGACCCAGTACTTC. It encodes CASSLVTSAPQETQYF.